This record concerns one T cell receptor (beta chain) sequence. This CDR3 is built from 15 residues. The V segment lost 0 bases and the J segment 7 bases; nucleotides outside the gene matches: 5. Germline V lookup: CDR1 SGHRS, CDR2 YFSETQ. Assay execution took place at the deep level. Generated by immunoSEQ multiplex PCR, the TCRdb table keeps only in-frame clones and is missing some. The sample lists roughly 2.4 million clones, 90% to 97% occurring once. This record comes from a study of shared clonotypes between healthy human individuals. This TCR was sampled from a man between 18 and 29 years old in good health. The V gene is TRBV5-1, the J gene TRBJ2-1; 9 nucleotides align to TRBD2. Sequences were obtained from naive CD4+ T cells sorted from blood. Noted subset: CD45RA+ positively selected. The CDR3 region is CASSLEAGGRNEQFF. The CDR3 DNA follows: TGCGCCAGCAGCTTGGAGGCGGGGGGGCGTAATGAGCAGTTCTTC.